The sequence of this TCR beta chain was determined in a study of T cell repertoires in cytomegalovirus infection. The study, taken as a whole, reports: HLA-C-restricted, CMV-specific TCR beta clonotypes were dominant ex vivo.

The V end lost 0 bases, the J end lost 0 bases, and 11 bases lay between the germline ends. This CDR3 region has 17 residues. Germline V CDR1 and CDR2: SEHNR, FQNEAQ (reference sequence). TCRdb analysed the reads with MiXCR anew, one entry per CDR3 protein. Here the sample spans about 770,000 distinct CDR3 sequences, about 27% being singletons. Concerning this clonotype: Its antigen is as yet unknown.

The source is a human donor in good health (CMV status not recorded). Some clones in this sample may be carry-over from other donors' samples. V usage is TRBV7-9 and J usage is TRBJ2-2; no firm D call. The sequences come from cultured CD8+ T cells from PBMCs, collected from culture after CMV antigen stimulation. CDR3 sequence: CASSLAHVPPNTGELFF. DNA for the CDR3: TGTGCCAGCAGCTTAGCTCATGTCCCCCCGAACACCGGGGAGCTGTTTTTT.